Given below is one TCR beta chain in context. The antigen remains undetermined. This entry comes from a study of graft-versus-host responses after intestinal transplantation. Using immunoSEQ multiplex PCR, the repertoire was profiled, and TCRdb retains in-frame clones only, with some absent. Of under 6,000 clones in the sample, under 75% were seen once. The V gene lost 1 base and the J gene lost 5 bases, with 14 bases spanning the gap. The CDR3 length is 15 residues. Germline CDR1 SGHNT, CDR2 YENEEA. Study conclusions and caveats: Association was observed between peak circulating GvH clone levels and early post-transplant HvG declines.

The sample in question was PBMCs, obtained roughly 540 days after intestinal transplant. The chain has TRBV11-3 and TRBJ1-1, with D perhaps matching TRBD1 (5 bases). The TCR was taken from a human patient who received an intestinal transplant, so some T cells may come from the graft donor. Here the CDR3 DNA reads TGTGCCAGCAGCTTAGGACTAGCAGGGCAAACTGAAGCTTTCTTT. It specifies CASSLGLAGQTEAFF.